A single sample is the source of the 31 T cell receptor beta chains below, sequenced in a study of cytomegalovirus exposure and HLA in healthy donors. The study ran its PCR with 60 Vbeta and 13 Jbeta primers. Sequenced by immunoSEQ multiplex PCR; TCRdb stores in-frame clones only, minus some. Seen here are fewer than 200,000 clones, roughly 80% observed once, and the top ten hold approximately 11%. Sequencing was done on a sample of PBMCs. These receptors originate from a man aged 50-59 years in good health and CMV-seropositive.

This sequence joins TRBV18 and TRBJ2-7; 9 nucleotides agree with TRBD2. V lost 1 base, J lost 6 bases, and 4 bases stayed unmatched. The germline gives CDR1 KGHSH, CDR2 LQKENI. This CDR3 comprises 14 residues. CDR3 DNA sequence: TGTGCCAGCTCACCACTAGCGGGGGCACGCGAGCAGTACTTC. It is translated as CASSPLAGAREQYF. The variable domain in full, with the rest retrieved from reference TRBV18 and TRBJ2-7, is NAGVMQNPRHLVRRRGQEARLRCSPMKGHSHVYWYRQLPEEGLKFMVYLQKENIIDESGMPKERFSAEFPKEGPSILRIQQVVRGDSAAYFCASSPLAGAREQYFGPGTRLTVT.

The chain recombines TRBV5-1 with TRBJ2-5, with 12 nucleotides matching TRBD2. Germline CDR1 is SGHRS and CDR2 is YFSETQ. The CDR3 is 16 amino acids. The V and J ends lost 4 bases and 1 base, in that order; junction bases with no gene match: 5. CDR3 coding DNA: TGCGCCAGCAGCGCGGGACTAGCGGGCTTCCAAGAGACCCAGTACTTC. It codes for CASSAGLAGFQETQYF.

V usage is TRBV28 and J usage is TRBJ2-3; D perhaps matches TRBD1 (6 bases). The CDR3 runs 16 residues. V gave up 6 bases and J gave up 8 bases, with 24 bases separating them. The V gene's germline CDR1 is MDHEN and CDR2 SYDVKM. The CDR3 sequence is CASSQTGNPLSSTQYF. Written as DNA, the CDR3 is TGTGCCAGCAGCCAAACAGGGAACCCCCTTTCCAGTACGCAGTATTTT.

CDR3 residues: CASRPGGNEQYF. CDR3 coding DNA: TGTGCCAGCAGGCCGGGGGGGAACGAGCAGTACTTC. V and J are TRBV6-6 and TRBJ2-5; 8 nucleotides match TRBD2. The better agreement between TRBJ2-7 and the DNA end casts doubt on the J call. The CDR3 has 12 amino acids. Looked up from germline, CDR1 is MNHNY and CDR2 is SVGAGI (reference sequence).

V is TRBV29-1 and J is TRBJ2-7, with a tentative D call TRBD2 (6 bases). V gave up 5 bases and J gave up 3 bases, with 20 bases separating them. This CDR3 spans 15 amino acids. Germline CDR1 and CDR2: SQVTM and ANQGSEA. CDR3 DNA sequence: TGCAGCGTTCAGGAGGTGGGACTGATATTCTACGAGCAGTACTTC. It is translated as CSVQEVGLIFYEQYF.

This clone has a single count. The V and J genes are TRBV5-1 and TRBJ2-7; 11 bases agree with TRBD1. Germline CDR1 is SGHRS and CDR2 is YFSETQ. This CDR3 comprises 15 residues. With 2 bases clipped from V and 7 bases from J, the junction kept 8 bases outside the gene matches. The CDR3 reads CASSLGQGAPGEQYF. The CDR3 bases are TGCGCCAGCAGCTTAGGACAGGGGGCACCAGGGGAGCAGTACTTC.

This rearrangement joins TRBV7-3 to TRBJ2-1; D may be TRBD2 (6 bases). V was pared by 4 bases and J by 8 bases, with 15 bases between. This CDR3 is built from 14 residues. Germline CDR1 reads SGHTA; CDR2 reads FQGTGA. The DNA for the CDR3 is TGTGCCAGCAGCTCAGGGACTGGCAGGGATGAGCAGTTCTTC. Amino acid sequence: CASSSGTGRDEQFF.

This clone appeared once. The gene calls are TRBV5-6 and TRBJ1-6; a possible D gene is TRBD1 (6 bases). Germline loops: CDR1 SGHDT, CDR2 YYEEEE. The CDR3 is made up of 17 amino acids. V was pared by 1 base and J by 7 bases, with 18 bases between. The CDR3, as DNA: TGTGCCAGCAGCTTGTATTGGGCAGGCAGGGGAAATTCACCCCTCCACTTT. Translating gives CASSLYWAGRGNSPLHF.

The V and J genes are TRBV7-2 and TRBJ1-1, with D hard to call. The ends were cut back, 6 bases at V and 4 bases at J, with 6 bases in the middle. CDR3 length equals 11 residues. Germline V gene lookup returns CDR1 SGHTA and CDR2 FQGNSA. CDR3 bases: TGTGCCAGCAGTCGGGGCACTGAAGCTTTCTTT. Its protein product is CASSRGTEAFF. Full variable domain (outside the CDR3, taken from reference TRBV7-2 and TRBJ1-1): GAGVSQSPSNKVTEKGKDVELRCDPISGHTALYWYRQSLGQGLEFLIYFQGNSAPDKSGLPSDRFSAERTGGSVSTLTIQRTQQEDSAVYLCASSRGTEAFFGQGTRLTVV.

The chain joins TRBV10-1 to TRBJ2-7; 15 bases fit TRBD2. The CDR3 extends over 17 amino acids. The germline V gene has CDR1 WNHNN and CDR2 SYGVQD (reference sequence). Trimming removed 6 bases from V and 8 bases from J; junction bases left unmatched: 14. CDR3: CASSYGLAGGPTAKQYF. Written as DNA, the CDR3 is TGCGCCAGCAGCTATGGACTAGCGGGAGGGCCTACGGCAAAGCAGTACTTC.

This clone was counted only a few times. This rearrangement joins TRBV5-6 to TRBJ2-6; no clear D. V was shortened by 1 base and J by 4 bases, with 12 bases between the two germline ends. The germline gives CDR1 SGHDT, CDR2 YYEEEE. There are 16 residues in the CDR3. CDR3 nucleotide sequence: TGTGCCAGCAGCTTGTATGTCGGGTGGGGGGCCAACGTCCTGACTTTC. Encoded protein: CASSLYVGWGANVLTF.

The chain employs TRBV6-5 and TRBJ2-1, with D unclear. The CDR3 sequence is 12 residues long. V was pared by 8 bases and J by 0 bases, with 5 bases between. Germline V gene lookup returns CDR1 MNHEY and CDR2 SVGAGI. The CDR3 bases are TGTGCCAGCCTAAGCTCCTACAATGAGCAGTTCTTC. It yields the protein CASLSSYNEQFF.

The rearrangement links TRBV7-2 to TRBJ1-1; no clear D. V lost 2 bases and J lost 4, with 20 bases in between. Germline loops: CDR1 SGHTA, CDR2 FQGNSA. The CDR3 is 17 amino acids. CDR3 protein: CASSLTPPSGVGTEAFF. In DNA form, the CDR3 reads TGTGCCAGCAGCTTAACCCCTCCATCGGGTGTCGGCACTGAAGCTTTCTTT. The variable domain in full, with the rest retrieved from reference TRBV7-2 and TRBJ1-1, is GAGVSQSPSNKVTEKGKDVELRCDPISGHTALYWYRQSLGQGLEFLIYFQGNSAPDKSGLPSDRFSAERTGGSVSTLTIQRTQQEDSAVYLCASSLTPPSGVGTEAFFGQGTRLTVV.

This clone was recorded once. The J gene is TRBJ1-2, the V gene TRBV9; 7 nucleotides align to TRBD1. This CDR3 comprises 17 residues. Germline V lookup: CDR1 SGDLS, CDR2 YYNGEE. Trimming took 3 bases from V and 8 from J; bases not matched to a gene: 19. For the CDR3, the DNA is TGTGCCAGCAGCGCCGAGTATAACAGGGGCTCACGAGGCGGCTACACCTTC. Translation: CASSAEYNRGSRGGYTF.

This clone was counted a single time. V usage is TRBV7-6 and J usage is TRBJ2-7; TRBD1 might be the D (6 bases). CDR1 SGHVS and CDR2 FNYEAQ come from the germline V gene. Trimming removed 5 bases from V and 3 bases from J, with 14 bases in between. The CDR3 length is 14 residues. CDR3 DNA: TGTGCCAGCAGCCCCTCCCTAGGGGGCTACGAGCAGTACTTC. Translated, it gives CASSPSLGGYEQYF.

The chain uses TRBV9 and TRBJ2-3, with D perhaps TRBD2 (5 bases). The CDR3 spans 14 residues. V lost 3 bases to trimming and J lost 0 bases, with 8 bases between them. CDR1 SGDLS and CDR2 YYNGEE come from the germline V gene. CDR3 region: CASSATGSTDTQYF. The CDR3 DNA follows: TGTGCCAGCAGCGCGACGGGGAGCACAGATACGCAGTATTTT.

The rearrangement links TRBV21-1 to TRBJ1-5. TRBV21-1 represents a pseudogene. The CDR3 runs 15 residues. For the CDR3, the DNA is TGTGCCAGCAGCAAAGCTGGAAAGGGAGGTCAGCCCCAGCATTTT. Translated, it gives CASSKAGKGGQPQHF.

The genes are TRBV7-6 and TRBJ1-6; 7 bases match TRBD1. With V trimmed by 5 bases and J by 5 bases, 6 bases remained unmatched. The germline gives CDR1 SGHVS, CDR2 FNYEAQ. The length of the CDR3 is 15 residues. The CDR3 protein is CASSLQGTDNSPLHF. The CDR3 coding sequence is TGTGCCAGCAGCCTCCAAGGGACAGATAATTCACCCCTCCACTTT.

The chain couples TRBV2 to TRBJ2-1; no firm D call. The germline gives CDR1 SNHLY, CDR2 FYNNEI. The CDR3 is 11 amino acids. Trimming removed 6 bases from V and 12 bases from J, with 12 bases in between. CDR3 DNA: TGTGCCAGCAGCCAGAACCATGGGCAGTTCTTC. As protein: CASSQNHGQFF.

This sequence joins TRBV4-2 and TRBJ2-3; 12 bases are a match to TRBD2. In germline, CDR1 is LGHNA, CDR2 YNFKEQ. V gave up 3 bases and J gave up 0 bases; unmatched junction bases: 1. The CDR3 totals 16 residues. The CDR3 loop is CASSHGTSGSTDTQYF. The DNA for the CDR3 is TGTGCCAGCAGCCACGGGACTAGCGGGAGCACAGATACGCAGTATTTT.

Comments on this clone: Other DNA sequences in the same sample also yield this CDR3. The chain uses TRBV7-9 and TRBJ2-7; 9 bases map to TRBD2. This CDR3 region has 16 residues. From germline, CDR1 is SEHNR and CDR2 FQNEAQ (reference sequence). Trimming removed 1 base from V and 1 base from J; junction bases left unmatched: 5. CDR3 sequence: CASSLGGGRVSYEQYF. The CDR3 DNA follows: TGTGCCAGCAGCTTAGGGGGCGGGAGGGTATCCTACGAGCAGTACTTC.

V is TRBV6-6 and J is TRBJ2-7; D is unresolved. CDR3 length: 11 amino acids. V was pared by 6 bases and J by 3 bases, with 6 bases between. Germline V gene data show CDR1 as MNHNY and CDR2 as SVGAGI (reference sequence). This chain's CDR3 is CASSYHYEQYF. DNA of the CDR3: TGTGCCAGCAGCTACCACTACGAGCAGTACTTC.

Only a few counts were recorded for this clone. The chain uses TRBV11-2 and TRBJ1-1; D not resolved. Deletions cut 5 bases from V and 1 base from J, with 8 bases between. The germline V gene encodes CDR1 SGHAT and CDR2 FQNNGV. The CDR3 is 13 residues long. The DNA for the CDR3 is TGTGCCAGCAGCCTAAGCACGAACACTGAAGCTTTCTTT. This sequence encodes CASSLSTNTEAFF.

The rearrangement links TRBV7-3 to TRBJ2-1; D is ambiguous. CDR1 and CDR2 from the germline V gene are SGHTA and FQGTGA. The CDR3 has 14 amino acids. V shed 5 bases and J shed 8 bases, with 16 bases lying between them. The CDR3 region has the DNA TGTGCCAGCAGCCCCTCGGTCGGAGCAGATGAGCAGTTCTTC. Translation gives CASSPSVGADEQFF.

The chain combines TRBV19 with TRBJ1-5; possibly TRBD1 for D (6 bases). The CDR3 is 15 amino acids. Trimming removed 8 bases from V and 4 bases from J, with 18 bases in between. Germline values: CDR1 LNHDA, CDR2 SQIVND (reference sequence). The CDR3 nucleotides read TGTGCCAGTCACCGAGAAATAGGGGGAAATCAGCCCCAGCATTTT. Translated: CASHREIGGNQPQHF.

The gene calls are TRBV5-1 and TRBJ2-6; tentative D call: TRBD1 (5 bases). This CDR3 spans 15 amino acids. Germline CDR1 is SGHRS and CDR2 is YFSETQ. Trimming took off 5 bases at V and 3 bases at J, with 12 bases between the two ends. The CDR3, as DNA: TGCGCCAGCAGTACGGACATTTATGGGGCCAACGTCCTGACTTTC. This encodes CASSTDIYGANVLTF.

The chain's CDR3 is CASSLVGKGYGYTF. The CDR3 bases are TGTGCCAGCAGCTTAGTTGGCAAGGGGTATGGCTACACCTTC. The gene calls are TRBV7-2 and TRBJ1-2; maybe TRBD1 (5 bases). The CDR3 runs to 14 residues. V dropped 1 base and J dropped 5 bases, with 11 bases sitting between them. In germline, CDR1 is SGHTA, CDR2 FQGNSA. The whole variable domain, remainder taken from reference TRBV7-2 and TRBJ1-2, is GAGVSQSPSNKVTEKGKDVELRCDPISGHTALYWYRQSLGQGLEFLIYFQGNSAPDKSGLPSDRFSAERTGGSVSTLTIQRTQQEDSAVYLCASSLVGKGYGYTFGSGTRLTVV.

J is TRBJ2-2 and V is TRBV4-3; no clear D. The V gene's germline CDR1 is LGHNA and CDR2 YSLEER. The germline V and J ends were trimmed by 0 bases and 0 bases, with 11 bases remaining between them. This CDR3 region has 17 residues. The CDR3 DNA sequence: TGCGCCAGCAGCCAAGATTTGATTCCTACGAACACCGGGGAGCTGTTTTTT. Encoded protein: CASSQDLIPTNTGELFF.

The rearrangement uses TRBV19 and TRBJ1-1; 7 bases align to TRBD1. CDR1 LNHDA and CDR2 SQIVND come from the germline V gene (reference sequence). This CDR3 spans 13 amino acids. V lost 2 bases to trimming and J lost 8 bases; unmatched junction nucleotides: 5. Written as DNA, the CDR3 is TGTGCCAGTAGTATACGAAGGGACAGAGAAGCTTTCTTT. Encoded protein: CASSIRRDREAFF.

The rearrangement uses TRBV4-2 and TRBJ1-4; D may be TRBD1 (5 bases). V lost 0 bases, J lost 7 bases, and 12 bases lay in between. The CDR3 sequence is 15 residues long. CDR1 and CDR2 from the germline V gene are LGHNA and YNFKEQ. The CDR3 sequence: CASSQEGGSSEKLFF. The CDR3 DNA sequence: TGTGCCAGCAGCCAAGAGGGGGGAAGTAGTGAAAAACTGTTTTTT.

The chain uses TRBV5-1 and TRBJ1-5, with D possibly being TRBD1 (5 bases). The germline V gene has CDR1 SGHRS and CDR2 YFSETQ. The CDR3 covers 15 residues. V was trimmed by 2 bases and J by 7 bases, leaving 16 bases between them. CDR3 DNA sequence: TGCGCCAGCAGCTTAAATACAGGTGTCAACCAGCCCCAGCATTTT. Residues: CASSLNTGVNQPQHF.